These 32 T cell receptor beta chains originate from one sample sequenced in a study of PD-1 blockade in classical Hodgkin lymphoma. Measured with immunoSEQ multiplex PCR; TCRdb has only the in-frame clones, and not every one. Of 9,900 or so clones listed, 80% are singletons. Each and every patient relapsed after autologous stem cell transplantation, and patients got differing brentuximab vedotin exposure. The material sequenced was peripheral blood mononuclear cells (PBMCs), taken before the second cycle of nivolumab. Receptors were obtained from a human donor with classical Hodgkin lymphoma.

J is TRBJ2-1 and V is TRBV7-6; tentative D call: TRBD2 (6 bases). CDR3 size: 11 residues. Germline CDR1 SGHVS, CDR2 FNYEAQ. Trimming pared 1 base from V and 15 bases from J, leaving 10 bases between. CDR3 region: CASSLGDSLFF. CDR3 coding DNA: TGTGCCAGCAGCTTAGGGGACTCTCTGTTCTTC.

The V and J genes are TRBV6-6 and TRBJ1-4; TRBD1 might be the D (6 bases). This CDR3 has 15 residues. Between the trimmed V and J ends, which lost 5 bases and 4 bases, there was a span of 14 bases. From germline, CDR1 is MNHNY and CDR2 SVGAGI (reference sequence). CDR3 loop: CASSLTRGINEKLFF. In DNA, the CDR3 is TGTGCCAGCAGTCTTACCAGGGGAATTAATGAAAAACTGTTTTTT.

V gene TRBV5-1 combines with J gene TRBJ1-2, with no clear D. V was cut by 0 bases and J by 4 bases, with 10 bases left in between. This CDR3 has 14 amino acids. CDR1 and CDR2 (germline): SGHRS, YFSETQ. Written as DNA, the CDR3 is TGCGCCAGCAGCTTGGTTGAGGGCAGCTATGGCTACACCTTC. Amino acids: CASSLVEGSYGYTF.

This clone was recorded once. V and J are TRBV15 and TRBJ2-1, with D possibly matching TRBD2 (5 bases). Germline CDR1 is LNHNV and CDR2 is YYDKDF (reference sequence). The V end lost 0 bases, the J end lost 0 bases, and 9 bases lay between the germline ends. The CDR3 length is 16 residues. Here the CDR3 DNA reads TGTGCCACCAGCAGAGAAGGACTGAGCTCCTACAATGAGCAGTTCTTC. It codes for CATSREGLSSYNEQFF.

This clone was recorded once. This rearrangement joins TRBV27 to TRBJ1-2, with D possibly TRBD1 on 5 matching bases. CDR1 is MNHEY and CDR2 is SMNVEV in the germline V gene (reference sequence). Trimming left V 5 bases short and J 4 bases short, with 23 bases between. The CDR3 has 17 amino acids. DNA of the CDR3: TGTGCCAGCAGTCCTTTAGGCGGCGCAGGGTGGGGCTATGGCTACACCTTC. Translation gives CASSPLGGAGWGYGYTF.

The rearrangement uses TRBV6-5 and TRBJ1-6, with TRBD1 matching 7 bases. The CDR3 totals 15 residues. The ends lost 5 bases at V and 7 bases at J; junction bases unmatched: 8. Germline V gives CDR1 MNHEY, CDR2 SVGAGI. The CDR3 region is CASSPTRQGNSPLHF. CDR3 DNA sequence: TGTGCCAGCAGTCCAACTAGACAGGGCAATTCACCCCTCCACTTT.

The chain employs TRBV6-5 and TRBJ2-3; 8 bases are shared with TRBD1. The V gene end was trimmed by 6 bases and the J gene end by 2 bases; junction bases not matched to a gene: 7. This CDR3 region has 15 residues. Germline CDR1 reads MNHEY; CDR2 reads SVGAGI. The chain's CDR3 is CASRWDRRATDTQYF. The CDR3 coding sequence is TGTGCCAGCAGATGGGACAGGCGCGCCACAGATACGCAGTATTTT.

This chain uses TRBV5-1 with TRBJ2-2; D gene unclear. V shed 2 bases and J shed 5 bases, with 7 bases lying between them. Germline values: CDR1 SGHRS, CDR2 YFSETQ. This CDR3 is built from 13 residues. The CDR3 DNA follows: TGCGCCAGCAGCTTTAGACAAACCGGGGAGCTGTTTTTT. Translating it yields CASSFRQTGELFF.

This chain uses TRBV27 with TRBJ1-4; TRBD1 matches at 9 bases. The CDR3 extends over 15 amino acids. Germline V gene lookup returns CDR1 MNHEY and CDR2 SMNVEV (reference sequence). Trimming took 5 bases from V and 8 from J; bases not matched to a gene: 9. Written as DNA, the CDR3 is TGTGCCAGCAGTACCGGACAGGGGCGAAGGGAAAAACTGTTTTTT. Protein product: CASSTGQGRREKLFF.

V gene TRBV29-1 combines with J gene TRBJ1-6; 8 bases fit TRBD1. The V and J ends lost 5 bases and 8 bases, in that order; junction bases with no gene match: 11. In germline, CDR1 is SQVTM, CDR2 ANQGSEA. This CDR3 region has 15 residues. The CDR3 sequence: CSVSSGQGMDSPLHF. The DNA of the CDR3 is TGCAGCGTTTCTTCTGGACAGGGCATGGATTCACCCCTCCACTTT. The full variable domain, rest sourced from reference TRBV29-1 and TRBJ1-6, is SAVISQKPSRDICQRGTSLTIQCQVDSQVTMMFWYRQQPGQSLTLIATANQGSEATYESGFVIDKFPISRPNLTFSTLTVSNMSPEDSSIYLCSVSSGQGMDSPLHFGNGTRLTVT.

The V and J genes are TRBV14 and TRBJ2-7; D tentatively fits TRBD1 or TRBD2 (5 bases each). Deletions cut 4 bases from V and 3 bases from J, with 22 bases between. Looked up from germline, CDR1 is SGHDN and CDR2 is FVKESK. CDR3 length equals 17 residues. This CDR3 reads CASSRGGGGSDIYEQYF. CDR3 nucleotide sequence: TGTGCCAGCAGCCGGGGCGGAGGCGGGTCGGATATCTACGAGCAGTACTTC. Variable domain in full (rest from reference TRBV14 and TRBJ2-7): EAGVTQFPSHSVIEKGQTVTLRCDPISGHDNLYWYRRVMGKEIKFLLHFVKESKQDESGMPNNRFLAERTGGTYSTLKVQPAELEDSGVYFCASSRGGGGSDIYEQYFGPGTRLTVT.

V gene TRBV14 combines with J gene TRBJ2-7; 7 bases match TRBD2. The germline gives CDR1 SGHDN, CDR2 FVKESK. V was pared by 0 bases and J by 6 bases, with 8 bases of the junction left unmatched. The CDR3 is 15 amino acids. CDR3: CASSQDLAGVGEQYF. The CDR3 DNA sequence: TGTGCCAGCAGCCAAGATCTTGCGGGAGTTGGCGAGCAGTACTTC.

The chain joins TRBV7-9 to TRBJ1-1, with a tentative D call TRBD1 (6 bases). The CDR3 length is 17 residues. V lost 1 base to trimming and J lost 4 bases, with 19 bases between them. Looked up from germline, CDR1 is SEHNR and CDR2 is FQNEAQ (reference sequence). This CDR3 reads CASSLVGWTVGVTEAFF. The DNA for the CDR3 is TGTGCCAGCAGCTTAGTAGGATGGACAGTGGGGGTCACTGAAGCTTTCTTT.

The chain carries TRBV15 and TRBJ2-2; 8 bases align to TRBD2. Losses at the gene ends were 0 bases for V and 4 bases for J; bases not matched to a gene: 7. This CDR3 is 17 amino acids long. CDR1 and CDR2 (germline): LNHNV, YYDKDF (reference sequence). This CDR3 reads CATSREFAGGRTGELFF. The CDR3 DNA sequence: TGTGCCACCAGCAGAGAGTTTGCGGGAGGACGCACCGGGGAGCTGTTTTTT.

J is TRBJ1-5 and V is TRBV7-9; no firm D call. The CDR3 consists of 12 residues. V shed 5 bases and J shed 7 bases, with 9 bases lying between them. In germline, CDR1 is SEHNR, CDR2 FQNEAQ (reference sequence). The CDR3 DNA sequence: TGTGCCAGCAGCCGCCATGAGCAGCCCCAGCATTTT. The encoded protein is CASSRHEQPQHF.

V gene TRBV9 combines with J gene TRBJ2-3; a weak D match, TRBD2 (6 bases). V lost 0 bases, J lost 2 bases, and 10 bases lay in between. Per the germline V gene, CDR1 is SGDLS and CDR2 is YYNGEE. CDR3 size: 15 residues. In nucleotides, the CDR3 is TGTGCCAGCAGCGTAGAAAGCGGGTTCACAGATACGCAGTATTTT. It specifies CASSVESGFTDTQYF.

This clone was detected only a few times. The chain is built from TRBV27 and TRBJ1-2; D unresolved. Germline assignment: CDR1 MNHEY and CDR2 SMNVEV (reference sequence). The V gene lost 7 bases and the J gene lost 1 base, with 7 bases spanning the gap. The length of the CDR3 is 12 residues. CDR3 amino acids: CASTTGNYGYTF. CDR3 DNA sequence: TGTGCCAGCACTACGGGTAACTATGGCTACACCTTC.

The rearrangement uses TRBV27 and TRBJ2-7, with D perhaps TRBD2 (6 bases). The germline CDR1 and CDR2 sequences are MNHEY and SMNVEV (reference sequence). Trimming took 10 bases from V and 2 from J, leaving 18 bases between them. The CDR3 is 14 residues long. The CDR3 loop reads CAIKKRAATYEQYF. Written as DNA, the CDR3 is TGTGCCATCAAGAAGCGGGCTGCTACCTACGAGCAGTACTTC.

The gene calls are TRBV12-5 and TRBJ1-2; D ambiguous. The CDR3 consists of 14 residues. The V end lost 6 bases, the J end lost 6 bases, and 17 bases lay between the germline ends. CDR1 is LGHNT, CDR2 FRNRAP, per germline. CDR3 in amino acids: CASGLRVYLDGYTF. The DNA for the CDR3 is TGTGCTAGTGGACTCCGGGTATACCTAGATGGCTACACCTTC.

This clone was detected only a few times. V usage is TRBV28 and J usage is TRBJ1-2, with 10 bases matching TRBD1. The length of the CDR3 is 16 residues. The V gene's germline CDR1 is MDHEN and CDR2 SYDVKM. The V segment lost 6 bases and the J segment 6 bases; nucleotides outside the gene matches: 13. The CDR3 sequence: CASRQHSMTGGHGYTF. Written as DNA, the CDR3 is TGTGCCAGCAGACAACACTCCATGACAGGGGGCCATGGCTACACCTTC.

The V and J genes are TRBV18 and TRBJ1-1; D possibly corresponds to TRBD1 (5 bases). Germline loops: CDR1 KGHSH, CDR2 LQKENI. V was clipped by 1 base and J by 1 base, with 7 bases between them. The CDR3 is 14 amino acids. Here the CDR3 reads CASSPRGENTEAFF. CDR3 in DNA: TGTGCCAGCTCACCACGGGGGGAGAACACTGAAGCTTTCTTT.

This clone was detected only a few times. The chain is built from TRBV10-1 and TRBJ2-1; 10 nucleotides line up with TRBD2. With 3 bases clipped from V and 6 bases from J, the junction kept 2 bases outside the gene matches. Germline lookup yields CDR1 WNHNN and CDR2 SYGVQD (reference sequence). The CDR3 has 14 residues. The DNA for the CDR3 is TGCGCCAGCAGTGATAGCGGGAGGACCAATGAGCAGTTCTTC. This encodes CASSDSGRTNEQFF.

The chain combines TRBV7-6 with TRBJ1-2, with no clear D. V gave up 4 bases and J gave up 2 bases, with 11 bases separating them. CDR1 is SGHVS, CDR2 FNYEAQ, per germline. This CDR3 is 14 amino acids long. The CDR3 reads CASSSAGGNYGYTF. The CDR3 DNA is TGTGCCAGCAGCTCCGCTGGCGGGAACTATGGCTACACCTTC.

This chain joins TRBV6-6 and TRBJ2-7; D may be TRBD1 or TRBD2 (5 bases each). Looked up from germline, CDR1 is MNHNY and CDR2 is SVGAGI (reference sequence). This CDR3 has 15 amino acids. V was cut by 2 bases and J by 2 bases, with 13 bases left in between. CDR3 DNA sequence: TGTGCCAGCAGTTACACGTCCGGGGCCGCCTACGAGCAGTACTTC. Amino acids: CASSYTSGAAYEQYF.

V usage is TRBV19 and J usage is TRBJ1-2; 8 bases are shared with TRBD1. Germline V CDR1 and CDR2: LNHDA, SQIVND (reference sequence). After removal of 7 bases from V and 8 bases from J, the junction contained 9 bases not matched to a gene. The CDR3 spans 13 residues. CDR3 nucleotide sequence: TGTGCCAGTAAGATACAGGGGGACGTGGGCTACACCTTC. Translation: CASKIQGDVGYTF.

Written as DNA, the CDR3 is TGCGCCAGCAGCGGGCGGACCGCGAACACTGAAGCTTTCTTT. Its protein product is CASSGRTANTEAFF. The chain combines TRBV5-1 with TRBJ1-1; D is unresolved. The V end was cut by 4 bases, the J end by 1 base, with 11 bases between. The germline gives CDR1 SGHRS, CDR2 YFSETQ. The CDR3 is made up of 14 amino acids. Full variable domain (missing parts from reference TRBV5-1 and TRBJ1-1): KAGVTQTPRYLIKTRGQQVTLSCSPISGHRSVSWYQQTPGQGLQFLFEYFSETQRNKGNFPGRFSGRQFSNSRSEMNVSTLELGDSALYLCASSGRTANTEAFFGQGTRLTVV.

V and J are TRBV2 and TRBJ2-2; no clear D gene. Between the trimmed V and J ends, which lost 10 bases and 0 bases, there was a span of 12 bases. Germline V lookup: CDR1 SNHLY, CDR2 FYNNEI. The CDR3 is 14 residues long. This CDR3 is CATSTGANTGELFF. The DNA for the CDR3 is TGTGCCACCTCTACTGGCGCGAACACCGGGGAGCTGTTTTTT. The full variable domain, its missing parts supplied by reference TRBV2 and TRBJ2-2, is EPEVTQTPSHQVTQMGQEVILRCVPISNHLYFYWYRQILGQKVEFLVSFYNNEISEKSEIFDDQFSVERPDGSNFTLKIRSTKLEDSAMYFCATSTGANTGELFFGEGSRLTVL.

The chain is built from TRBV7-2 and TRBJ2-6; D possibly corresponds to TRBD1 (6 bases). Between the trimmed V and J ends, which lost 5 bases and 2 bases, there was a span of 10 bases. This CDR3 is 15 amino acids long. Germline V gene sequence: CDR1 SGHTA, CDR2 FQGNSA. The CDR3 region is CASSLKGAGANVLTF. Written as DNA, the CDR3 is TGTGCCAGCAGCCTAAAGGGGGCTGGGGCCAACGTCCTGACTTTC.

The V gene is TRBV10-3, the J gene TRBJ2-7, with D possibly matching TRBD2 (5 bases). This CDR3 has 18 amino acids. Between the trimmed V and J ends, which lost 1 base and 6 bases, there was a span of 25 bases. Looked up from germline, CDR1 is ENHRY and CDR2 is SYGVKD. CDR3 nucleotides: TGTGCCATCAGTGAGTATATCAGCGGACCTAGTTTAGGTCTCGAGCAGTACTTC. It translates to CAISEYISGPSLGLEQYF.

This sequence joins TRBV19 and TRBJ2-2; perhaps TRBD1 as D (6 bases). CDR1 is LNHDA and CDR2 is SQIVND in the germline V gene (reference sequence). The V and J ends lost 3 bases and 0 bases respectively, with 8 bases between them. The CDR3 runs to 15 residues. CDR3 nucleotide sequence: TGTGCCAGTAGTATCGGACAGACGAACACCGGGGAGCTGTTTTTT. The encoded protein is CASSIGQTNTGELFF.

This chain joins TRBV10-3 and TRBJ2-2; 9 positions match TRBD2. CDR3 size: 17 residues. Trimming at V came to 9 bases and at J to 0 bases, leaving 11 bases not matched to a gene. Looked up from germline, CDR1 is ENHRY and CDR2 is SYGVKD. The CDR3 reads CAIQAGGYFANTGELFF. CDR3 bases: TGTGCCATTCAAGCGGGAGGTTACTTCGCGAACACCGGGGAGCTGTTTTTT.

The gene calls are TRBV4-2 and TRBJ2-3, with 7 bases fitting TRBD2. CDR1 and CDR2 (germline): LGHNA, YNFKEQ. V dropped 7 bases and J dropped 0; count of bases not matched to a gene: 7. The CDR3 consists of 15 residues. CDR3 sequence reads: CASTISGSSTDTQYF. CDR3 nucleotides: TGTGCCAGCACTATTAGCGGGTCTAGCACAGATACGCAGTATTTT.